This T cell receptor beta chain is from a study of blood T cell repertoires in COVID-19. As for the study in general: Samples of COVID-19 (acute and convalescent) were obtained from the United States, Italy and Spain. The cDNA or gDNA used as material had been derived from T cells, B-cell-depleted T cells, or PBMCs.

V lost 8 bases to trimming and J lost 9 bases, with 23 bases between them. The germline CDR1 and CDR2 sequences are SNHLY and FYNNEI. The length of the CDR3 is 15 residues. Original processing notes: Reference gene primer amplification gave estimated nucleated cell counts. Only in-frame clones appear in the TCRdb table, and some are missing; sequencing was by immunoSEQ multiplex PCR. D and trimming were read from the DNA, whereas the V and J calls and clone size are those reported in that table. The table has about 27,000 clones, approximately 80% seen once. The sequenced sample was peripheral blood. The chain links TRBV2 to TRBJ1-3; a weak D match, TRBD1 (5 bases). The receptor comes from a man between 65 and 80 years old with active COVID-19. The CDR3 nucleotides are TGTGCCAGCGTGGCAGGGTATGGTATTAGGAGCACCATATATTTT. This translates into CASVAGYGIRSTIYF.